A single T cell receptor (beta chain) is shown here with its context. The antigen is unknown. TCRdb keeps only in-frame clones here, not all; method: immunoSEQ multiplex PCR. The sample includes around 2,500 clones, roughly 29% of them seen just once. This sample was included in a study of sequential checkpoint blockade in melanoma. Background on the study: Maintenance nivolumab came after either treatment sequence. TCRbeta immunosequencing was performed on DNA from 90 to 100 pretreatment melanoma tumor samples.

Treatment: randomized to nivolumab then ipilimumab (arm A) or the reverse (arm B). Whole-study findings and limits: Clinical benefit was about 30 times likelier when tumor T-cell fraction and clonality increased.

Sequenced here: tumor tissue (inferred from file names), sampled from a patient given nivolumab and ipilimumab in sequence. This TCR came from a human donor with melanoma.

CDR3: CASREGTSGAGEQFF. The CDR3 bases are TGCGCCAGCAGGGAGGGGACTAGCGGGGCGGGTGAGCAGTTCTTC. The chain couples TRBV5-1 to TRBJ2-1; 13 positions match TRBD2. The J segment lost 9 bases and the V segment lost 5 bases, leaving 8 bases of the junction unmatched. Germline V CDR1 and CDR2: SGHRS, YFSETQ. The CDR3 is 15 residues long.